This T cell receptor beta chain came from a study of a mutant IDH1 vaccine in newly diagnosed glioma. Study-wide context: Those enrolled had earlier been treated with radiotherapy, temozolomide, or both, mostly both.

Measured with immunoSEQ multiplex PCR; TCRdb has only the in-frame clones, and not every one. Seen here are more than 30,000 clones, over 75% observed once, and the top ten hold 5% to 6.5%. Specified time point: week 47, end of study. It was 300 ug of mutant IDH1 20-mer peptide that made up each vaccine dose, given with topical imiquimod. The study gave patients eight vaccinations in weeks 1, 3, 5, 7, 11, 15, 19, 23. With respect to this clone: Its antigen is unknown.

CDR3 length: 13 amino acids. Trimming cost V 3 bases and J 5 bases, with 10 bases left between them. Germline V lookup: CDR1 LGHNA, CDR2 YSLEER. This clonotype was sampled from a woman aged 35 to 49 with glioma. The sequenced sample was PBMCs, obtained from a glioma patient whose treatment included an IDH1 peptide vaccine. This chain joins TRBV4-3 and TRBJ1-1; D is undetermined. The CDR3 sequence is CASSQSLWTEAFF. CDR3 nucleotide sequence: TGCGCCAGCAGCCAGTCGTTGTGGACTGAAGCTTTCTTT.